These 10 T cell receptor beta chains came from one sample sequenced in a study of identical twins. Using its own MiXCR run on the 5' RACE reads, TCRdb lists one record per CDR3 protein. The sample contains 500,000 to 650,000 distinct CDR3 sequences, around 7.4% of which appear only once. These data also featured in a second study, about yellow fever vaccine responses in identical twins.

Material for sequencing was PBMCs. The receptors stem from a young woman in good health.

The genes are TRBV7-9 and TRBJ2-3, with 8 bases fitting TRBD1. Germline assignment: CDR1 SEHNR and CDR2 FQNEAQ (reference sequence). The ends lost 5 bases at V and 2 bases at J; junction bases unmatched: 9. The CDR3 is made up of 16 amino acids. The CDR3 protein is CASSPRSGQVTDTQYF. For the CDR3, the DNA is TGTGCCAGCAGCCCCCGGTCGGGACAGGTCACAGATACGCAGTATTTT.

The gene calls are TRBV2 and TRBJ2-5; 8 nucleotides align to TRBD1. The CDR3 extends over 16 amino acids. V gave up 2 bases and J gave up 5 bases; unmatched junction bases: 10. Germline V gene sequence: CDR1 SNHLY, CDR2 FYNNEI. The CDR3 protein is CASSEWDRTLGETQYF. The CDR3 DNA reads TGTGCCAGCAGTGAATGGGACAGGACCTTGGGGGAGACCCAGTACTTC.

This clonotype was observed many times. The CDR3 DNA follows: TGTGCCAGCAGTTTACGGGAGTCCTCCTACAATGAGCAGTTCTTC. Its protein is CASSLRESSYNEQFF. V gene TRBV12-3 or TRBV12-4 combines with J gene TRBJ2-1, with D possibly being TRBD2 (6 bases). This CDR3 spans 15 amino acids. The V and J ends lost 2 bases and 0 bases respectively, with 8 bases between them.

The chain's CDR3 is CASKIDNLGYEQYV. DNA for the CDR3: TGCGCCAGCAAAATAGACAATTTGGGCTACGAGCAGTACGTC. V gene TRBV10-2 combines with J gene TRBJ2-7; D uncertain. The CDR3 runs 14 residues. Germline-derived CDR1 and CDR2 are WSHSY and SAAADI. Trimming removed 7 bases at V and 3 bases at J, with 16 bases between.

This clonotype was detected only a few times. The V call is TRBV28, the J call TRBJ1-1, with no clear D. CDR1 and CDR2 (germline): MDHEN, SYDVKM. Deletions cut 2 bases from V and 1 base from J, with 8 bases between. The length of the CDR3 is 14 residues. The CDR3 bases are TGTGCCAGCAGTTTACCTCGATGGAACACTGAAGCTTTCTTT. The encoded protein is CASSLPRWNTEAFF.

The rearrangement joins TRBV7-3 to TRBJ2-1; no clear D gene. This CDR3 contains 15 residues. V lost 5 bases and J lost 5, with 16 bases in between. Per the germline V gene, CDR1 is SGHTA and CDR2 is FQGTGA. CDR3 residues: CASSRRSVGDNEQFF. In nucleotides, the CDR3 is TGTGCCAGCAGCCGGCGGTCCGTTGGGGACAATGAGCAGTTCTTC.

The chain uses TRBV7-9 and TRBJ2-3; 10 nucleotides line up with TRBD1. With 5 bases clipped from V and 10 bases from J, the junction kept 15 bases outside the gene matches. Germline V gives CDR1 SEHNR, CDR2 FQNEAQ (reference sequence). There are 16 residues in the CDR3. The CDR3: CASSHSRDRGSDSQYF. CDR3 sequence (DNA): TGTGCCAGCAGCCATAGCCGGGACAGGGGCTCCGATTCGCAGTATTTT.

This clonotype has just a few counts. CDR3 in amino acids: CASSQGLAGSLASYNEQFF. As DNA, the CDR3 is TGTGCCAGCAGCCAAGGACTAGCGGGATCGTTGGCCTCCTACAATGAGCAGTTCTTC. This rearrangement joins TRBV14 to TRBJ2-1; 11 nucleotides agree with TRBD2. Trimming cost V 1 base and J 0 bases; bases outside gene matches: 8. Germline CDR1 SGHDN, CDR2 FVKESK. The CDR3 is 19 residues long. Based on the CDR3 plus reference TRBV14 and TRBJ2-1, the full variable domain is EAGVTQFPSHSVIEKGQTVTLRCDPISGHDNLYWYRRVMGKEIKFLLHFVKESKQDESGMPNNRFLAERTGGTYSTLKVQPAELEDSGVYFCASSQGLAGSLASYNEQFFGPGTRLTVL.

The chain uses TRBV20-1 and TRBJ2-7, with D perhaps TRBD2 (5 bases). The length of the CDR3 is 16 residues. V gave up 0 bases and J gave up 3 bases, with 18 bases separating them. Germline V gene sequence: CDR1 DFQATT, CDR2 SNEGSKA (reference sequence). The CDR3 loop is CSARDQLRADGYEQYF. The DNA for the CDR3 is TGCAGTGCTAGAGATCAGTTGCGGGCGGACGGCTACGAGCAGTACTTC.

This clonotype has ten or more counts. CDR3 nucleotide sequence: TGTGCCAGCAACCTAGGGGGCATTCGAACTAGCACAGATACGCAGTATTTT. This translates into CASNLGGIRTSTDTQYF. This chain links TRBV7-9 with TRBJ2-3, with 7 bases fitting TRBD1. The junction had 13 bases not matched to a gene; V was cut back by 7 bases and J by 0 bases. Germline V gene data show CDR1 as SEHNR and CDR2 as FQNEAQ (reference sequence). This CDR3 contains 17 residues.